The present entry profiles one TCR beta chain with its context. Its antigen target is currently unknown. Base qualities are not at hand, and no much larger clone is one base apart. This specimen comes from a study of T cell responses to AZD1222 COVID-19 vaccine (TCRdb year 2021). Some background on the complete study: Because spike-specific TCR depth and breadth did not differ between the two schedules, AZD1222 recipients who got a second dose at roughly 4 weeks were pooled with those who got a second dose at roughly 12 weeks. A total of 230 to 250 trial participants underwent TCR sequencing, of whom about 200 received two doses of AZD1222 and some 26 received two doses of the MenACWY control vaccine. Enrollment into the trials was organized by age into subgroups of 18-55, 56-69 and 70-plus years, and those subgroups contained about 160, 30 and 59 TCR-sequenced participants, respectively. What the research found in general, with its limitations: After two AZD1222 doses, both the breadth and the depth of spike-specific TCRs were significantly higher than at day 0 and than in MenACWY recipients. In the small 56-69-year group, the increase in depth fell short of significance, most likely because of low power. Participants were mostly white British and included more females than males, and it was suggested by the authors that clonal diversity may have been underestimated. Conclusions about previously exposed vaccinees are limited because only a handful of AZD1222 recipients were SARS-CoV-2 seropositive at baseline. The whole spike protein was spanned by vaccine-associated CD4 TCRs, and dominant responses were seen in regions 160-218 and 743-854. Epitopes outside the regions mutated in the B.1.351 and B.1.1.7 variants were reportedly recognized by nearly half of the unique spike-specific TCRs. Because no day 14 peak-response samples were available, the repertoires could be characterized only after the peak T cell response.

Its CDR3 holds 14 amino acids, cysteine through phenylalanine. Here the CDR3 DNA is all that survives: 42 bases in frame from base 1. Based on the germline V gene, the CDR1 and CDR2 sequences are KGHSH and LQKENI. Ends trimmed: V by 5 bases, J by 7 bases; bases unmatched to a gene: 8. The time point label, read with the paper, signifies: baseline before first vaccination. Samples from vaccinated people were obtained from the UK trials COV001 and COV002, which included a single-blind randomized controlled phase 2/3 trial of AZD1222 (ChAdOx1 nCoV-19) in healthy adults. Trial participant PBMC samples were collected at day 0 and day 28 after the second dose for TCRbeta chain sequencing. The CDR3 regions of human TCRbeta chains were subjected to immunosequencing. The study's own analysis went as follows. Repertoire TCRs were matched against a reference library of SARS-CoV-2-specific TCRs generated with the MIRA antigen-specificity platform. Breadth meant the fraction of unique TCRs that were SARS-CoV-2-associated, whereas depth meant the fraction of total T cells that were SARS-CoV-2-associated. Using the MIRA data, each spike-specific TCR was mapped to the spike region that the TCR reacts to and placed in a CD4 or CD8 class. Log10-transformed breadth and depth values were compared by one-way ANOVA with Sidak's multiple comparisons tests. This is the immuneACCESS table as TCRdb keeps it, with only in-frame sequences that have V and J called. A part of the clones is gone; compared with another copy, unresolved V genes explain less than half, and the rest is unexplained. V and J calls and clone size are as listed in that table; D and trimming were resolved from the DNA. The sample table contains around 170,000 clones; only one count was recorded for roughly 93% of them. Roughly 0.99% of the sample goes to the ten largest clones.

The receptor was isolated from an adult in good health. The sequence links TRBV18 to TRBJ1-1; TRBD1 fits 9 bases in the junction. This material consisted of peripheral blood, taken on day 0 of AZD1222 vaccination. The CDR3 amino acid sequence is: CASSSYRQGDEAFF. DNA sequence: TGTGCCAGCTCATCGTATAGACAGGGGGATGAAGCTTTCTTT.